This T cell receptor (beta chain) is drawn from a study of blood T cells in healthy people across ages. The CDR3 length is 14 residues. CDR1 is SGHTA, CDR2 FQGTGA, per germline. V was pared by 5 bases and J by 7 bases, with 17 bases between. Sample-barcoded 5' priming and a J-beta primer mix drove a second PCR of roughly 7 to 11 cycles. A single record per CDR3 protein comes from TCRdb applying MiXCR to the 5' RACE reads. Of approximately 1.5 million distinct CDR3 sequences listed, 42% are singletons. Sequenced: blood. The TCR originated in a woman under 30 in good health. The rearrangement joins TRBV7-3 to TRBJ1-2; D perhaps matches TRBD1 (5 bases). CDR3 region: CASSLGTYDRGYTF. As DNA, the CDR3 is TGTGCCAGCAGCCTAGGGACTTACGACCGTGGCTACACCTTC. The whole variable domain, remainder taken from reference TRBV7-3 and TRBJ1-2, is GAGVSQTPSNKVTEKGKYVELRCDPISGHTALYWYRQSLGQGPEFLIYFQGTGAADDSGLPNDRFFAVRPEGSVSTLKIQRTERGDSAVYLCASSLGTYDRGYTFGSGTRLTVV.